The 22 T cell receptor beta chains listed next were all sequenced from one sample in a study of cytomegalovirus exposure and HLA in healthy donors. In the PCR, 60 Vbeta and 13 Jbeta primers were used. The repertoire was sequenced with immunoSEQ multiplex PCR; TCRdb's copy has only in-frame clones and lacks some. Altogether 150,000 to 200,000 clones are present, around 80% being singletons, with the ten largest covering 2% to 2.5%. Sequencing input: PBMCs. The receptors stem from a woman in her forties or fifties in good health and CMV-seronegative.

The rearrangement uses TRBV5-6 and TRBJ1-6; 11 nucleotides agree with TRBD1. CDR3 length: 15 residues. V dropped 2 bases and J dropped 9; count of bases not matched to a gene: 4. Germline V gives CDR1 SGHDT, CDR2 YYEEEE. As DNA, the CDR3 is TGTGCCAGCAGCTTCAGGACAGGGGGCGGTTCACCCCTCCACTTT. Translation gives CASSFRTGGGSPLHF.

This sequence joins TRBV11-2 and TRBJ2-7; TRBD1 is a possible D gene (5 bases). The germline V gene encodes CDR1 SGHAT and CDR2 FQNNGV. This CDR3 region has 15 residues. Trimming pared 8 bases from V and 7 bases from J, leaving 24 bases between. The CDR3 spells CASLPTQGSPKEQYF. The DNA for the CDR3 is TGTGCCAGCCTCCCAACTCAGGGTTCTCCTAAGGAGCAGTACTTC. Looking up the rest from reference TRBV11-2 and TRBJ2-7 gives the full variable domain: EAGVAQSPRYKIIEKRQSVAFWCNPISGHATLYWYQQILGQGPKLLIQFQNNGVVDDSQLPKDRFSAERLKGVDSTLKIQPAKLEDSAVYLCASLPTQGSPKEQYFGPGTRLTVT.

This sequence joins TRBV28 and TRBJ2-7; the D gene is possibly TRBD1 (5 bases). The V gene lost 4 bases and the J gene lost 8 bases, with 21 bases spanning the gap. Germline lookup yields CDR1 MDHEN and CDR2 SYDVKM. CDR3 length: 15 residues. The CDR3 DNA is TGTGCCAGCAGTTCCGGAATTACGACGCAGGGAAAGCAGTACTTC. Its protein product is CASSSGITTQGKQYF.

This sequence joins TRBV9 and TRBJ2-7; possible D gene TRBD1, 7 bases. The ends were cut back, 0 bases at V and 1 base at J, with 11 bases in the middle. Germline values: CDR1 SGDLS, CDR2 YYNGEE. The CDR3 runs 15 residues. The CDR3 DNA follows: TGTGCCAGCAGCGTAGTGGCAGGGGGGTCCTACGAGCAGTACTTC. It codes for CASSVVAGGSYEQYF.

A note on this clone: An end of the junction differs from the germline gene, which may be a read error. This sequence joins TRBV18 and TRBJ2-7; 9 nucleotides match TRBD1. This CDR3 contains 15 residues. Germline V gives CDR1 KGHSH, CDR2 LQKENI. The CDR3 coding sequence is TGTGCCAGCTCCCCACCGGGACAGGGTCGACACGAGCAGTACTTC. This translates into CASSPPGQGRHEQYF.

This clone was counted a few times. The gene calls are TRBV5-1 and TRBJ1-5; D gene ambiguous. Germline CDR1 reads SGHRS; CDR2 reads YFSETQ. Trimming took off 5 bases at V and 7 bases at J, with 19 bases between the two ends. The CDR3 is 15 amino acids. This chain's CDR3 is CASSPNPTILQPQHF. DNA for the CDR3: TGCGCCAGCAGTCCGAACCCTACGATCCTACAGCCCCAGCATTTT. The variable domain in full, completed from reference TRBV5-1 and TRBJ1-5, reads KAGVTQTPRYLIKTRGQQVTLSCSPISGHRSVSWYQQTPGQGLQFLFEYFSETQRNKGNFPGRFSGRQFSNSRSEMNVSTLELGDSALYLCASSPNPTILQPQHFGDGTRLSIL.

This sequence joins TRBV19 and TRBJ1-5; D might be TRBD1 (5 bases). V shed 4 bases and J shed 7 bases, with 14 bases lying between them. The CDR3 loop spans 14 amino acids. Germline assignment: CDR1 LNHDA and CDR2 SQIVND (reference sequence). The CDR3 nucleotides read TGTGCCAGTAGTACGGGACGGGGAGGGCAGCCCCAGCATTTT. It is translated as CASSTGRGGQPQHF.

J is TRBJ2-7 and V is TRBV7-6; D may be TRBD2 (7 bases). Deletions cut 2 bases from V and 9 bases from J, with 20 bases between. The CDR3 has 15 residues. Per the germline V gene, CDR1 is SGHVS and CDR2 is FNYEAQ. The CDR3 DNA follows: TGTGCCAGCAGCTTAACGTCCGGGGGGCCTTGGGGGCAGTACTTC. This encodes CASSLTSGGPWGQYF.

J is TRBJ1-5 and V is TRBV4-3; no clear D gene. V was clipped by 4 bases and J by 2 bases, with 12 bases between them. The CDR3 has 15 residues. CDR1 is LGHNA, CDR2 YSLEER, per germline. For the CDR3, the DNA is TGCGCCAGCAGCCTGGGCCCTTCGGGCAATCAGCCCCAGCATTTT. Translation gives CASSLGPSGNQPQHF.

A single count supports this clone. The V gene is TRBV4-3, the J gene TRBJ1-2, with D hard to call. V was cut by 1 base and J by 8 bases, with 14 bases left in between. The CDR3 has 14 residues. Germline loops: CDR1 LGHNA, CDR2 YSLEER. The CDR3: CASSQGGGFAGYTF. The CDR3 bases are TGCGCCAGCAGCCAAGGCGGAGGGTTCGCGGGCTACACCTTC.

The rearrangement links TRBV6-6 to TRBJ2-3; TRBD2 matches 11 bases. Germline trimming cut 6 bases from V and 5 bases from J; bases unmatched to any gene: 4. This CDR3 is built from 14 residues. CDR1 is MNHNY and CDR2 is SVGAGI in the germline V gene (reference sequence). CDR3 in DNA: TGTGCCAGCAGGACTAGCGGGGCGGGAGATACGCAGTATTTT. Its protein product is CASRTSGAGDTQYF.

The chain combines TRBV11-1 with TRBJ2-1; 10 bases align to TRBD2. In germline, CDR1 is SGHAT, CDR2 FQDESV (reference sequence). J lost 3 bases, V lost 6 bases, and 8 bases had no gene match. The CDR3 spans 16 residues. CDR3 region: CASRALAGVLYNEQFF. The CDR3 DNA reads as TGTGCCAGCAGGGCCCTAGCGGGAGTTCTCTACAATGAGCAGTTCTTC. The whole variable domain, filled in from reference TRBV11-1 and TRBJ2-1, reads EAEVAQSPRYKITEKSQAVAFWCDPISGHATLYWYRQILGQGPELLVQFQDESVVDDSQLPKDRFSAERLKGVDSTLKIQPAELGDSAMYLCASRALAGVLYNEQFFGPGTRLTVL.

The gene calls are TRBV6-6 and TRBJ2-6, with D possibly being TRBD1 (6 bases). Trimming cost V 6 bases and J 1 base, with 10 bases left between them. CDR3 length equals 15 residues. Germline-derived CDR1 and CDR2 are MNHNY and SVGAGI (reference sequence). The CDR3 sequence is CASRQGSSGANVLTF. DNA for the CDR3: TGTGCCAGCAGGCAGGGGTCGTCTGGGGCCAACGTCCTGACTTTC.

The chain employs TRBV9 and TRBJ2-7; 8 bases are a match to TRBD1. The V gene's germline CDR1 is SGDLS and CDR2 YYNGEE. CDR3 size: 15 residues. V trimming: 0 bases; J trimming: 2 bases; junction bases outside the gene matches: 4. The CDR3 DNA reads TGTGCCAGCAGCGTAGGACAGGGGCGGACCTACGAGCAGTACTTC. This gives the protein CASSVGQGRTYEQYF.

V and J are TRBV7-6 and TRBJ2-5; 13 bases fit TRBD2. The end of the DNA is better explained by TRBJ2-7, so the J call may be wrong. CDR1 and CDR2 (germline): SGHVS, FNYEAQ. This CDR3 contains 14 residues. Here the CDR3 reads CAVGLAGVPYEQYF. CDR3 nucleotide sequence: TGTGCCGTAGGACTAGCGGGGGTCCCCTACGAGCAGTACTTC.

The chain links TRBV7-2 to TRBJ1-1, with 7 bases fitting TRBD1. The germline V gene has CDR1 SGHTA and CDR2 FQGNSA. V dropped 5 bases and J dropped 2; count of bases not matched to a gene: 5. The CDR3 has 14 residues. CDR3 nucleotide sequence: TGTGCCAGCAGCCCCGGGACAGTAAACACTGAAGCTTTCTTT. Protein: CASSPGTVNTEAFF.

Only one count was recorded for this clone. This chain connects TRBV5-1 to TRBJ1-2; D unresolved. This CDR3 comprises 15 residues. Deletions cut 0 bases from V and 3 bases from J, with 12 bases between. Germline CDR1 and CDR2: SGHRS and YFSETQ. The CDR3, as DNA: TGCGCCAGCAGCTTGGACCGGGTTACGGACTATGGCTACACCTTC. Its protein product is CASSLDRVTDYGYTF.

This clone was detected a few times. The CDR3 is CASSFTDTWTGGAYNEQFF. The CDR3 region has the DNA TGCGCCAGCAGCTTCACCGATACATGGACAGGGGGTGCCTACAATGAGCAGTTCTTC. This chain uses TRBV5-1 with TRBJ2-1; TRBD1 agrees at 10 bases. This CDR3 comprises 19 residues. Losses at the gene ends were 2 bases for V and 2 bases for J; bases not matched to a gene: 13. Germline CDR1 SGHRS, CDR2 YFSETQ. Using reference TRBV5-1 and TRBJ2-1 for the parts outside the CDR3, the full variable domain is KAGVTQTPRYLIKTRGQQVTLSCSPISGHRSVSWYQQTPGQGLQFLFEYFSETQRNKGNFPGRFSGRQFSNSRSEMNVSTLELGDSALYLCASSFTDTWTGGAYNEQFFGPGTRLTVL.

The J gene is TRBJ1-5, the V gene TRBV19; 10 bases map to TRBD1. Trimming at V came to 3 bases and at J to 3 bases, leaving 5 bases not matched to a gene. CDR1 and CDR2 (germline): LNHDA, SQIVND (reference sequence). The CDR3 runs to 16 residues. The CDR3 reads CASSIWGQGNNQPQHF. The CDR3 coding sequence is TGTGCCAGTAGTATTTGGGGACAGGGGAACAATCAGCCCCAGCATTTT.

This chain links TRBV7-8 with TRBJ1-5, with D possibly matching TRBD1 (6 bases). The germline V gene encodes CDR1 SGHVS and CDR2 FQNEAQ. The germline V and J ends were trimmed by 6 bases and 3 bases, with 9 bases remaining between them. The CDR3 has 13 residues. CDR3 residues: CASRGHPNQPQHF. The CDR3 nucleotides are TGTGCCAGCAGGGGACATCCCAATCAGCCCCAGCATTTT.

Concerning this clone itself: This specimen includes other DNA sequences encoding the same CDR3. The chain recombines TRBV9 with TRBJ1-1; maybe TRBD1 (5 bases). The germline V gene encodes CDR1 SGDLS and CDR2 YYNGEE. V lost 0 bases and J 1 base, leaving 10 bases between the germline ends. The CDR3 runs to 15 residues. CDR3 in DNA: TGTGCCAGCAGCGTAGGAGCGGGGGGGAACACTGAAGCTTTCTTT. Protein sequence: CASSVGAGGNTEAFF.

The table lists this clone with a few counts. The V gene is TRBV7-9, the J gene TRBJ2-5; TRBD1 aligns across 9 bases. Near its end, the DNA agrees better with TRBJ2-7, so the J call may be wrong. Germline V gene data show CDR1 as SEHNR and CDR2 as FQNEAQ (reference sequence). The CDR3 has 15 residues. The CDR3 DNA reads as TGTGCCAGCAGCGAGGGACAGGGAGGAGACTACGAGCAGTACTTC. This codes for CASSEGQGGDYEQYF.